This T cell receptor beta chain was sequenced during a study of T cells after yellow fever vaccination. Regarding the study as a whole: Researchers report a weaker secondary response that nonetheless peaked faster, day 5 versus 15. The appearance of a small share of clonotypes in both CD4 and CD8 compartments was observed.

5'RACE template switching generated TCR cDNA, adding a universal primer site and UMIs. One entry per CDR3 protein results from TCRdb running MiXCR on the 5' RACE reads. This sample has about 320,000 distinct CDR3 sequences, with around 13% found just once. Details on this clonotype: The antigen remains undetermined.

With 5 bases removed from V and 6 bases from J, the gap between germline ends came to 11 bases. This CDR3 region has 14 residues. Germline lookup yields CDR1 SEHNR and CDR2 FQNEAQ (reference sequence). The V gene is TRBV7-9, the J gene TRBJ1-6; possibly TRBD1 for D (6 bases). Sequenced here: CD4+ T cells sorted from PBMCs, sampled 15 days after the yellow fever booster vaccination. This clonotype originated in a man aged 18-30 years who received the YFV17D yellow fever vaccine. This chain's CDR3 is CASSPDRPNSPLHF. The DNA for the CDR3 is TGTGCCAGCAGCCCAGACAGGCCTAATTCACCCCTCCACTTT.